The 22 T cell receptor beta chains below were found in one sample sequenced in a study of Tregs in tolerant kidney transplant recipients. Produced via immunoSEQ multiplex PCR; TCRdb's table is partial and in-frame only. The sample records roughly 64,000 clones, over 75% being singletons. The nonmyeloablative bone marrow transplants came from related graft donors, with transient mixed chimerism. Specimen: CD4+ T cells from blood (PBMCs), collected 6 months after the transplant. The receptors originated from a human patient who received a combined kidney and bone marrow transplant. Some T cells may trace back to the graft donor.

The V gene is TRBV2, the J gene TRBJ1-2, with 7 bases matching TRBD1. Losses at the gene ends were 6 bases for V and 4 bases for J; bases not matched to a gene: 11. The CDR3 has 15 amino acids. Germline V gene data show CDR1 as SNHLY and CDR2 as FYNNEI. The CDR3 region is CASRPDRANGYGYTF. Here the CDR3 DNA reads TGTGCCAGCAGGCCCGACAGGGCTAATGGCTATGGCTACACCTTC.

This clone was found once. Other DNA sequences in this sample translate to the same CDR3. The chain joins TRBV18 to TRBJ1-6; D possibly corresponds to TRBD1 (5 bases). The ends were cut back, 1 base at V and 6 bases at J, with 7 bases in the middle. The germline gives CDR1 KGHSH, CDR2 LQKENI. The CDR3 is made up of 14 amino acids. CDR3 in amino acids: CASSPLDSNSPLHF. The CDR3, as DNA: TGTGCCAGCTCACCACTTGACAGTAATTCACCCCTCCACTTT. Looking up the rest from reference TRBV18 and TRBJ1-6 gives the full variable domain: NAGVMQNPRHLVRRRGQEARLRCSPMKGHSHVYWYRQLPEEGLKFMVYLQKENIIDESGMPKERFSAEFPKEGPSILRIQQVVRGDSAAYFCASSPLDSNSPLHFGNGTRLTVT.

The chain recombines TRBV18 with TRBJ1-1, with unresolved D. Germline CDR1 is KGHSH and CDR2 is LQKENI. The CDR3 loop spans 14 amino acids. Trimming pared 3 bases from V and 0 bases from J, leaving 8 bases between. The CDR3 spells CASSPGGMNTEAFF. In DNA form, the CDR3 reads TGTGCCAGCTCACCGGGAGGAATGAACACTGAAGCTTTCTTT.

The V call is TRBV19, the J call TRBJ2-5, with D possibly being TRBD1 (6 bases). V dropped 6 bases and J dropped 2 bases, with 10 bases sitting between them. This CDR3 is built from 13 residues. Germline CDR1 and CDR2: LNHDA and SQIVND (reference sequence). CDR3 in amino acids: CASSPGHQETQYF. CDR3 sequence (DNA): TGTGCCAGTAGCCCGGGACATCAAGAGACCCAGTACTTC.

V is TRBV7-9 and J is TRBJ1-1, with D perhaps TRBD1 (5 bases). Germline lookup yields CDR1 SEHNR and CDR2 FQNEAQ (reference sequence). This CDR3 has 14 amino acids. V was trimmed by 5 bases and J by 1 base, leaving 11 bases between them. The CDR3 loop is CASSRTRENTEAFF. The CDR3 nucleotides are TGTGCCAGCAGCCGAACCAGGGAGAACACTGAAGCTTTCTTT.

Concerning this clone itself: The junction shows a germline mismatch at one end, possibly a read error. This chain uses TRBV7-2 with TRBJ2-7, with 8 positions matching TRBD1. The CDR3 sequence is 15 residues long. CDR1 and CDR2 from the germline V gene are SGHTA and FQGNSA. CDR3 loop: CASSFRQGIGYGQYF. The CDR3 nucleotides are TGTGCCAGCAGCTTTCGACAGGGGATAGGATACGGGCAGTACTTC.

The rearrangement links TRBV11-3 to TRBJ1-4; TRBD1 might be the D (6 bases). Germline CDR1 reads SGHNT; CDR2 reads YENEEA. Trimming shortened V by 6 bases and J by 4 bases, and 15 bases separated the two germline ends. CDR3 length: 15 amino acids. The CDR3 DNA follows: TGTGCCAGCAGTTCCGGGACACCCGTTAATGAAAAACTGTTTTTT. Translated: CASSSGTPVNEKLFF.

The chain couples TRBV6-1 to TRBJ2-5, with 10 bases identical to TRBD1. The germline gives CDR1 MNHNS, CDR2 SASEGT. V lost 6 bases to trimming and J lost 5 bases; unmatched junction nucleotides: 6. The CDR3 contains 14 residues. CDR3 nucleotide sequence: TGTGCCAGCAGACTAGACAGGGGGCCGGAGACCCAGTACTTC. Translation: CASRLDRGPETQYF.

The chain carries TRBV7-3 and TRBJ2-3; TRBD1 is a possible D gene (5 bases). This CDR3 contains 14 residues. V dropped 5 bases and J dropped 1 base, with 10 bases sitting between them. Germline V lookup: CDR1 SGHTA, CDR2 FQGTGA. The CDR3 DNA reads TGTGCCAGCAGCCTCCAAGGGGGCACAGATACGCAGTATTTT. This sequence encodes CASSLQGGTDTQYF.

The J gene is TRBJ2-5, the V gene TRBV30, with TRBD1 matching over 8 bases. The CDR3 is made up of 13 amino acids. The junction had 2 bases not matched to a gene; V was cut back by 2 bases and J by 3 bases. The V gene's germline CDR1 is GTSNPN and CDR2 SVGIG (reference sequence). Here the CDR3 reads CAWSPDREETQYF. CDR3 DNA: TGTGCCTGGAGTCCGGACAGGGAAGAGACCCAGTACTTC. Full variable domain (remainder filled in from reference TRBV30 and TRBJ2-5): SQTIHQWPATLVQPVGSPLSLECTVEGTSNPNLYWYRQAAGRGLQLLFYSVGIGQISSEVPQNLSASRPQDRQFILSSKKLLLSDSGFYLCAWSPDREETQYFGPGTRLLVL.

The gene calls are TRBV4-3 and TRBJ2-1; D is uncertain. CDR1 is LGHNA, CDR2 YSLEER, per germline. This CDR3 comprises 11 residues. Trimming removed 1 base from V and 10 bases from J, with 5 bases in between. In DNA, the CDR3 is TGCGCCAGCAGCCAAGTCGGGGAGCAGTTCTTC. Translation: CASSQVGEQFF.

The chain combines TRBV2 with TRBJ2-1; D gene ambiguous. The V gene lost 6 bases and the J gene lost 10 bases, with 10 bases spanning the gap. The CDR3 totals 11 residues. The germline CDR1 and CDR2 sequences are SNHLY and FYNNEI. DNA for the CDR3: TGTGCCAGCAGCGTACTGATAGAGCAGTTCTTC. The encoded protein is CASSVLIEQFF.

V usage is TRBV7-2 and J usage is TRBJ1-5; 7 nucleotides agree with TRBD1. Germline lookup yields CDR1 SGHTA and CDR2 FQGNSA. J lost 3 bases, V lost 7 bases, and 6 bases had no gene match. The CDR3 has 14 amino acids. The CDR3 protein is CASTQTGINQPQHF. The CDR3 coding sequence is TGTGCCAGCACCCAGACAGGGATCAATCAGCCCCAGCATTTT.

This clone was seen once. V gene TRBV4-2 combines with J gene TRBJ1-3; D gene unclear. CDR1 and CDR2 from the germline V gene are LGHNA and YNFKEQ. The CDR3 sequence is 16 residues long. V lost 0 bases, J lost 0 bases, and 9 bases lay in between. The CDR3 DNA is TGTGCCAGCAGCCAAGATCGAGGGAGCTCTGGAAACACCATATATTTT. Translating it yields CASSQDRGSSGNTIYF.

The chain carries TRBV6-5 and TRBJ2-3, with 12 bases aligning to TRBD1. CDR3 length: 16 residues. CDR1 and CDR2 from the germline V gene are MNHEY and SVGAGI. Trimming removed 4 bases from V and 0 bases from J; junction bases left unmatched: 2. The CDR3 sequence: CASSWDRGLSTDTQYF. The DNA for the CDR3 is TGTGCCAGCAGTTGGGACAGGGGGCTGAGCACAGATACGCAGTATTTT.

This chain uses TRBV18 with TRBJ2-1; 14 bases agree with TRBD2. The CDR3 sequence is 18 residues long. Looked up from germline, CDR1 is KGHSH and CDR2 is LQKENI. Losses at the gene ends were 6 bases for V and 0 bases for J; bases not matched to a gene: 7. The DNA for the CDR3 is TGTGCCAGCTCCCCGGGACTAGCGGGGGCGAGCTCCTACAATGAGCAGTTCTTC. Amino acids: CASSPGLAGASSYNEQFF. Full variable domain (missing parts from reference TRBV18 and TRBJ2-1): NAGVMQNPRHLVRRRGQEARLRCSPMKGHSHVYWYRQLPEEGLKFMVYLQKENIIDESGMPKERFSAEFPKEGPSILRIQQVVRGDSAAYFCASSPGLAGASSYNEQFFGPGTRLTVL.

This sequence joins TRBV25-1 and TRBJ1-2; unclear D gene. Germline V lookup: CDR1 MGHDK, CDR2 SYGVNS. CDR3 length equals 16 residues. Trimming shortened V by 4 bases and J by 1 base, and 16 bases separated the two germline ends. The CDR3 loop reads CASSGVYSLDNYGYTF. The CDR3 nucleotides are TGTGCCAGCAGTGGAGTATACAGTTTGGATAACTATGGCTACACCTTC.

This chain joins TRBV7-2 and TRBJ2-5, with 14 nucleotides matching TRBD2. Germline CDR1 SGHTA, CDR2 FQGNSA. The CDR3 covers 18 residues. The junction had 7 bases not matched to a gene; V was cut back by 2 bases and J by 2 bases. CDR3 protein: CASSLFGLAGGGQETQYF. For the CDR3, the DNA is TGTGCCAGCAGCTTATTTGGACTAGCGGGAGGTGGGCAAGAGACCCAGTACTTC.

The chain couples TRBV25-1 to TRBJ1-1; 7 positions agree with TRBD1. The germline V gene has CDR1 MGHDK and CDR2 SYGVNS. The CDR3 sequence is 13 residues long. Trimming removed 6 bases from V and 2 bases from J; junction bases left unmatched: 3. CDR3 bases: TGTGCCAGCAGGGGACAGCCTAACACTGAAGCTTTCTTT. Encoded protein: CASRGQPNTEAFF.

The CDR3 loop reads CASSNLPGTGETQYF. CDR3 sequence (DNA): TGTGCCAGCAGCAATCTACCCGGGACAGGAGAGACCCAGTACTTC. The chain recombines TRBV7-2 with TRBJ2-5, with TRBD1 identical over 8 bases. CDR3 length: 15 residues. V shed 5 bases and J 4 bases; nucleotides not matched to a gene: 9. CDR1 SGHTA and CDR2 FQGNSA come from the germline V gene.

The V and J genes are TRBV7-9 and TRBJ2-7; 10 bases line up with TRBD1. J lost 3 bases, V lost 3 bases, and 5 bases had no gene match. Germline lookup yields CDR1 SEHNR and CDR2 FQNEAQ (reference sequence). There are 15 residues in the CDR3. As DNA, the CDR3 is TGTGCCAGCAGCTTTTGGGACAGGGGAAACTACGAGCAGTACTTC. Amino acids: CASSFWDRGNYEQYF.

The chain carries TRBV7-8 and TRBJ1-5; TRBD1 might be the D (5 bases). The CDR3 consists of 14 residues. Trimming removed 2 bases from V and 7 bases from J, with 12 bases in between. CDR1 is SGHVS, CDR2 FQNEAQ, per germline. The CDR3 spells CASSLSGIGQPQHF. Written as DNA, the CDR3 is TGTGCCAGCAGCTTATCAGGGATCGGCCAGCCCCAGCATTTT.